These T cell receptor beta chains were read from a single sample in a study of cytomegalovirus exposure and HLA in healthy donors. Here immunoSEQ multiplex PCR was the method, and the copy in TCRdb shows in-frame clones only, minus some. The table lists about 160,000 clones, 80% to 85% of them singletons, with 1% in the top ten. Sequenced: PBMCs. These receptors came from a man aged 25 to 40 in good health and CMV-seronegative. Both conserved end residues are part of each CDR3. A D gene is named only where the DNA matches it firmly. Expanded clones are given a class, and other clones once, few, many or no size at all.

D	V	J	size	DNA	CDR3
TRBD2	TRBV4-3	TRBJ2-3	NA	TGCGCCAGTTCAAGCGGGAGGGGGGCCACAGATACGCAGTATTTT	CASSSGRGATDTQYF
TRBD2	TRBV30	TRBJ2-3	NA	TGTGCCTGTATGCATTCGGGAGGGAGCACAGATACGCAGTATTTT	CACMHSGGSTDTQYF
TRBD1	TRBV7-9	TRBJ2-1	few	TGTGCCAGCAGTCTAAACAGGGGGAATGAGCAGTTCTTC	CASSLNRGNEQFF
NA	TRBV7-9	TRBJ2-1	NA	TGTGCCAGCAACGTGGGGGGAGGAGACGAGCAGTTCTTC	CASNVGGGDEQFF
NA	TRBV7-9	TRBJ2-5	NA	TGTGCCAGCAGGAACGTGGGCAGACAAGAGACCCAGTACTTC	CASRNVGRQETQYF
NA	TRBV7-9	TRBJ2-7	NA	TGTGCCAGCAGCTTAGATCAGGGACTTCTCTACGAGCAGTACTTC	CASSLDQGLLYEQYF
TRBD2	TRBV30	TRBJ2-7	NA	TGTGCCTGGAGGAAAGGGGCTAGCGGTTATTACGAGCAGTACTTC	CAWRKGASGYYEQYF
NA	TRBV4-2	TRBJ1-2	NA	TGTGCCAGCAGCCCTGGACAGAACCCGAACTATGGCTACACCTTC	CASSPGQNPNYGYTF
TRBD1	TRBV7-2	TRBJ2-3	NA	TGTGCCAGCAGCTTAGCACTGGACAGGGTAACAGATACGCAGTATTTT	CASSLALDRVTDTQYF
TRBD2	TRBV28	TRBJ2-7	NA	TGTGCCAGCATCCCGGGACTAGCGGGAGCCATTACCTACGAGCAGTACTTC	CASIPGLAGAITYEQYF
TRBD2	TRBV7-9	TRBJ2-4	NA	TGTGCCAGCAGTTCACTAGCGACCAAAAACATTCAGTACTTC	CASSSLATKNIQYF
TRBD1	TRBV7-2	TRBJ2-3	few	TGTGCCAGCAGTCAGGGGGCAGATACGCAGTATTTT	CASSQGADTQYF
NA	TRBV28	TRBJ2-7	NA	TGTGCCAGCAGTTTAAGGACAGCGAGCTCCTACGAGCAGTACTTC	CASSLRTASSYEQYF
NA	TRBV4-2	TRBJ2-1	NA	TGTGCCAGCAGCCAAGAAGACATTTACAATGAGCAGTTCTTC	CASSQEDIYNEQFF
NA	TRBV4-1	TRBJ1-4	NA	TGCGCCAGCAGCCAAGACCAGGTCCTCCCTTCAACTAATGAAAAACTGTTTTTT	CASSQDQVLPSTNEKLFF
TRBD2	TRBV9	TRBJ2-1	NA	TGTGCCAGCAGCCCAGCGGGAGGATATAATGAGCAGTTCTTC	CASSPAGGYNEQFF
TRBD2	TRBV11-3	TRBJ2-1	once	TGTGCCAGCAGCGGGAGGGCCCCCCCTCGGAATGAGCAGTTCTTC	CASSGRAPPRNEQFF
NA	TRBV2	TRBJ1-5	NA	TGTGCCAGCAGTGTGGGGGGTCTAGGTCAGCCCCAGCATTTT	CASSVGGLGQPQHF
NA	TRBV19	TRBJ1-2	NA	TGTGCCAGTAGTATCCATATAAGCATGGGGGGTCTAAATGGCTACACCTTC	CASSIHISMGGLNGYTF
NA	TRBV5-6	TRBJ1-4	NA	TGTGCCAGCAGCTTGGATGTCAGGGGCGAAAAACTGTTTTTT	CASSLDVRGEKLFF
TRBD2	TRBV6-5	TRBJ2-7	NA	TGTGCCAGCAGTTACACTAGCGGGAGGGGCCTCTACGAGCAGTACTTC	CASSYTSGRGLYEQYF
TRBD2	TRBV6-4	TRBJ2-1	NA	TGTGCCAGCAGTGACGCTCGTAGCGGGAGAATCAATGAGCAGTTCTTC	CASSDARSGRINEQFF
TRBD1	TRBV5-1	TRBJ1-2	few	TGCGCCAGCAGCTTCACAGGGGGAGATGGCTACACCTTC	CASSFTGGDGYTF
NA	TRBV19	TRBJ1-5	NA	TGTGCCACTAGAGGTGACTATAGCAATCAGCCCCAGCATTTT	CATRGDYSNQPQHF
TRBD1	TRBV30	TRBJ1-2	NA	TGTGCCTGGAGTGACAGGACAGGGCGCTATGGCTACACCTTC	CAWSDRTGRYGYTF
NA	TRBV5-1	TRBJ2-1	NA	TGCGCCAGCAGCCCGGGTGCGGGTGGTAGGGACAATGAGCAGTTCTTC	CASSPGAGGRDNEQFF
TRBD2	TRBV7-3	TRBJ2-5	NA	TGTGCCAGCAGCCCCCACGGGGGGGAGACCCAGTACTTC	CASSPHGGETQYF
NA	TRBV7-8	TRBJ1-5	NA	TGTGCCAGCAGCTCACTCCCCCAGGGCCCCGGACAGCCCCAGCATTTT	CASSSLPQGPGQPQHF